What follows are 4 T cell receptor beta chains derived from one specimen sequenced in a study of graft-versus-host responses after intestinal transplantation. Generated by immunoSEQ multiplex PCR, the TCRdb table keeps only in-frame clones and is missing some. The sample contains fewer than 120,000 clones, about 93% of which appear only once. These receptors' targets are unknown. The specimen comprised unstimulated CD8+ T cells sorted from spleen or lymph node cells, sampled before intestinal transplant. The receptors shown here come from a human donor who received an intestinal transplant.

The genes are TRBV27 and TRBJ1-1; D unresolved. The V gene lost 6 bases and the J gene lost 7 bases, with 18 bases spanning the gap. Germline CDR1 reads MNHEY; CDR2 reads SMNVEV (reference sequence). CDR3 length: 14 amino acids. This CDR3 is CASSNHGNGGEAFF. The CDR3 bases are TGTGCCAGCAGCAACCATGGAAACGGCGGTGAAGCTTTCTTT.

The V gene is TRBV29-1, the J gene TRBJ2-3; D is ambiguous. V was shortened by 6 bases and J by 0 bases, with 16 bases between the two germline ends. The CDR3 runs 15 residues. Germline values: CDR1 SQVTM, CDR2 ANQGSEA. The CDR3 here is CSVVGRLTSTDTQYF. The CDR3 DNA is TGCAGCGTGGTAGGGCGCTTGACTAGCACAGATACGCAGTATTTT.

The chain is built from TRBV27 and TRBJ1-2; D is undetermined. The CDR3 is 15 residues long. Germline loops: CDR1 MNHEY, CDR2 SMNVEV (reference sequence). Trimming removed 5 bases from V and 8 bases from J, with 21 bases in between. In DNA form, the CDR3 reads TGTGCCAGCAGTACTCAACCGCCGGGTTCCTGGGGCTACACCTTC. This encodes CASSTQPPGSWGYTF.

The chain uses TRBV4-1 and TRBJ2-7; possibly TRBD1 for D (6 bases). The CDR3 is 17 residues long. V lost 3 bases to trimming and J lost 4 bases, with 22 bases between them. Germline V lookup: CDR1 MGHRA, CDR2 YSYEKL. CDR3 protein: CASSQFSTSQGWYEQYF. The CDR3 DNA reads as TGCGCCAGCAGCCAGTTCTCGACCTCACAGGGTTGGTACGAGCAGTACTTC.